This T cell receptor beta chain was captured in a study of siplizumab effects on memory and regulatory T cells. TCRdb keeps only in-frame clones here, not all; method: immunoSEQ multiplex PCR. Of more than 85,000 clones listed, around 92% are singletons. Findings and caveats of the study: In unstimulated cells, naive T cells appeared more diverse than memory T cells and seemed major alloresponse contributors.

The CDR3 contains 16 residues. Germline CDR1 LNHDA, CDR2 SQIVND (reference sequence). V dropped 4 bases and J dropped 0; count of bases not matched to a gene: 1. Worth noting for this clone: The antigen remains undetermined.

The receptor was isolated from a human donor in good health. Some clones in this sample may be carry-over from other donors' samples. The V gene is TRBV19, the J gene TRBJ2-1; the match to TRBD2 covers 12 bases. Sequenced material: CD4+ T cells sorted from blood. The chain's CDR3 is CASSTSGGGSYNEQFF. CDR3 nucleotides: TGTGCCAGTAGTACTAGCGGGGGGGGCTCCTACAATGAGCAGTTCTTC.